This paragraph reports one T cell receptor beta chain. Its target is unknown. This sample was included in a study of cytomegalovirus exposure and HLA in healthy donors. Study-level findings and limits: A cluster of highly shared sequence variants was likely a sequencing artifact. Most TCR sequences were uncommon, yet certain public TCRs appeared in many donors.

This PCR relied on a set of 60 Vbeta primers and 13 Jbeta primers. Sequenced by immunoSEQ multiplex PCR; TCRdb stores in-frame clones only, minus some. The profile covers fewer than 150,000 clones, with 78% appearing a single time and roughly 2.8% taken by the ten largest. Sequenced material: PBMCs. The clonotype comes from a male donor in good health and CMV-seronegative.

CDR3 residues: CASSQDQDGVYEQYF. The CDR3 DNA sequence: TGCGCCAGCAGCCAAGATCAAGACGGAGTCTACGAGCAGTACTTC. This chain uses TRBV4-1 with TRBJ2-7; D ambiguous. The germline gives CDR1 MGHRA, CDR2 YSYEKL. Trimming stripped 0 bases from V and 3 bases from J, with 12 bases between. The CDR3 covers 15 residues.